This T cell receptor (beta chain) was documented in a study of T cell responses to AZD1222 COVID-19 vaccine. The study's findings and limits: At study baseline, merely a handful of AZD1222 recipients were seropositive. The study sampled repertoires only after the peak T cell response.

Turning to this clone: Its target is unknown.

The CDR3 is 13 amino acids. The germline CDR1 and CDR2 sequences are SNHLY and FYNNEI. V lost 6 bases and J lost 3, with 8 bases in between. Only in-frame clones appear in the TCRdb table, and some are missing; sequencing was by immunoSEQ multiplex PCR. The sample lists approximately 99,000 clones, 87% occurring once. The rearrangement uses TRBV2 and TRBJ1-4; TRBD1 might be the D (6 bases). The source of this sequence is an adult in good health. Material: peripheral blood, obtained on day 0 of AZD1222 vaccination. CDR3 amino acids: CASRTGANEKLFF. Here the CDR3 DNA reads TGTGCCAGCAGGACAGGAGCTAATGAAAAACTGTTTTTT. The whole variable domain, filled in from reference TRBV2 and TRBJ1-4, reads EPEVTQTPSHQVTQMGQEVILRCVPISNHLYFYWYRQILGQKVEFLVSFYNNEISEKSEIFDDQFSVERPDGSNFTLKIRSTKLEDSAMYFCASRTGANEKLFFGSGTQLSVL.